This T cell receptor beta chain was profiled in a study of cytomegalovirus exposure and HLA in healthy donors. Study-wide background: Some 80 million unique TCR sequences came from HLA-typed donors in an early release. Findings of the study overall: Reportedly, diagnosis of cytomegalovirus status by the classifier showed high specificity and sensitivity.

A note on this clone: No antigen is known for it. One end of the junction does not line up with germline, which may come from a read error.

Vbeta (60) and Jbeta (13) primers were used in the PCR. As processed by the authors: An analysis that came later counted around 80 million unique TCR beta chains, approximately 10 million shared. Produced via immunoSEQ multiplex PCR; TCRdb's table is partial and in-frame only. For V, J and clone size, that table is used; D and trimming come from the DNA. The sample has approximately 240,000 clones, more than 75% seen once; the top ten hold 5.4%. The CDR3 runs 14 residues. CDR1 is SGHAT, CDR2 FQNNGV, per germline. Specimen: PBMCs. This receptor was identified in a woman in her thirties or forties in good health and CMV-seropositive. The chain links TRBV11-2 to TRBJ2-1; TRBD2 matches at 7 bases. The CDR3 DNA is TGTGCCAGCAGCCTAGAGGGAGGGACCCCTGGACGGTTCTTC. This sequence encodes CASSLEGGTPGRFF.